The rows below give T cell receptor beta chains drawn from one sample of a study of CD8+ T cells in alopecia areata. Here immunoSEQ multiplex PCR was the method, and the copy in TCRdb shows in-frame clones only, minus some. This sample has about 140,000 clones, with approximately 86% found just once. The sample was CD8+ T cells sorted from blood, taken at week 4, from a patient treated with tofacitinib. Receptors originate from a human donor with alopecia areata. Both conserved end residues are trimmed from each CDR3. A row's size may be missing; if present it is once, few, many or a size class.

TRBV23-1,once,ASSLYREGGCEKLF
TRBV5-6,-,ASSSGGGQPQH
TRBV5-1,-,ASSVSGNPYNEQF
TRBV30,-,AWTQGPYEQY
TRBV23-1,-,ASSPTSGRPTYEQY
TRBV30,-,AGGVEGRNYGYT
TRBV9,-,ASSVGGLAVQETQY
TRBV9,-,ASSTRVSNTGELF
TRBV7-9,-,ASSEIGVLETQY
TRBV6-5,-,ASSGLAGGANEQF
TRBV12-5,-,ATTDSTSGRHPRETQY
TRBV15,few,ATSRGEATDTQY
TRBV5-4,-,ASSQGGTEAF
TRBV10-3,-,AISVSEFTDTQY
TRBV29-1,-,SVESPGSSYEQY
TRBV29-1,-,SVEDPGPYGYT
TRBV29-1,-,SALGGSGSAYEQY
TRBV7-9,-,ASSDADRASNQPQH
TRBV7-2,-,ASSQGLREKLF
TRBV6-5,few,ASRTTGVGLETQY
TRBV27,-,ASSFGTSGESSYEQY
TRBV5-6,-,ASSYGTPNEAF
TRBV27,-,ASSLLGTQPQH
TRBV11-2,-,ASSSRNEQF
TRBV27,once,ASSSGHFYEQY
TRBV27,-,ASSLSIARGYT
TRBV5-4,-,ASSFGGAGTEAF
TRBV19,-,ASSIERGLAGYAGELF
TRBV27,-,ASSLTSNRGEQF
TRBV27,-,ASSLFGLAGFAEQF
TRBV2,-,ASSDTESNQPQH
TRBV6-1,-,ASSLSKGDYGYT
TRBV19,-,ASQRGTNTGELF
TRBV6-5,-,ASSVGAGGSYEQY
TRBV4-1,-,ASSQGAGQGSDYGYT
TRBV7-3,-,ASSLNAGGVSGANVLT